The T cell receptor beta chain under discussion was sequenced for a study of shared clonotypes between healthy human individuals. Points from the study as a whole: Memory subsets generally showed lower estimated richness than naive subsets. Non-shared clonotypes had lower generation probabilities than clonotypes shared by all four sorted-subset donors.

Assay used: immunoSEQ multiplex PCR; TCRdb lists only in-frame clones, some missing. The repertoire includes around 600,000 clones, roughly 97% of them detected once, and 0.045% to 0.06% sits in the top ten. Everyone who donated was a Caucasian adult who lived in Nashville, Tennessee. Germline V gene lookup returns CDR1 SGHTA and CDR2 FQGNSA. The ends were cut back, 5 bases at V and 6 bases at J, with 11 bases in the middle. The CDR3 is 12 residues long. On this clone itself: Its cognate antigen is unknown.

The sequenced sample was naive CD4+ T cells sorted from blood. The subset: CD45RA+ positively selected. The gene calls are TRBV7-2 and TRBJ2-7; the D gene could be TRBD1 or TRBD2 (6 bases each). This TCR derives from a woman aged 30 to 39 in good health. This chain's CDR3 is CASSQQGGEQYF. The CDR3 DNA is TGTGCCAGCAGCCAACAGGGAGGCGAGCAGTACTTC.